Presented here are 30 T cell receptor beta chains from one specimen sequenced in a study of metastatic and nonmetastatic thyroid tumors. TCRdb ran MiXCR on the PCR reads. Of tens of thousands of clones in the sample, 28% were seen once. All patients were untreated before thyroid surgery. The sample consisted of blood. The receptors come from a male donor with papillary thyroid cancer or a benign thyroid nodule (not recorded which). Some clones in this sample may be carry-over from other donors' samples.

By its share, this clone is medium-sized. The chain uses TRBV19 and TRBJ1-1; D is uncertain. Germline lookup yields CDR1 LNHDA and CDR2 SQIVND (reference sequence). This CDR3 spans 15 amino acids. Trimming removed 3 bases from V and 0 bases from J, with 11 bases in between. CDR3 sequence reads: CASSMSGSLNTEAFF. In nucleotides, the CDR3 is TGTGCCAGTAGTATGTCCGGATCTTTGAACACTGAAGCTTTCTTT.

This clone was recorded many times. The genes are TRBV11-2 and TRBJ2-1; D gene uncertain. Germline values: CDR1 SGHAT, CDR2 FQNNGV. The CDR3 totals 12 residues. Deletions cut 5 bases from V and 7 bases from J, with 9 bases between. This CDR3 reads CASSVLGNEQFF. The CDR3 nucleotides read TGTGCCAGCAGCGTGTTAGGGAATGAGCAGTTCTTC.

By frequency in the sample, this clone is medium-sized. V usage is TRBV20-1 and J usage is TRBJ1-1; TRBD1 matches 7 bases. V was clipped by 0 bases and J by 4 bases; unmatched bases: 20. The CDR3 is 19 residues long. The germline CDR1 and CDR2 sequences are DFQATT and SNEGSKA (reference sequence). CDR3 in DNA: TGCAGTGCTAGAGATTCCTCAGGGGGAGGTTATCCAACGTTCACTGAAGCTTTCTTT. As protein: CSARDSSGGGYPTFTEAFF.

This clone was picked up a small number of times. DNA of the CDR3: TGTGCCAGCAGTGTAACTATCGGGGAGGCCTACGAGCAGTACTTC. It codes for CASSVTIGEAYEQYF. The rearrangement links TRBV6-1 to TRBJ2-7; tentative D call: TRBD2 (6 bases). The V gene's germline CDR1 is MNHNS and CDR2 SASEGT. Trimming removed 4 bases from V and 2 bases from J, with 15 bases in between. The CDR3 consists of 15 residues.

This clone was detected many times. The V gene is TRBV6-2 or TRBV6-3, the J gene TRBJ2-3; the D gene is possibly TRBD2 (6 bases). The CDR3 contains 15 residues. Germline CDR1 is MNHEY and CDR2 is SVGEGT. V lost 8 bases, J lost 2 bases, and 17 bases lay in between. The CDR3 nucleotides are TGTGCCAGCTGTTTGGGCGGGGCCACCACAGATACGCAGTATTTT. Amino acids: CASCLGGATTDTQYF.

The sample holds many counts of this clone. V usage is TRBV28 and J usage is TRBJ2-7; 9 bases are a match to TRBD1. Per germline, CDR1 MDHEN and CDR2 SYDVKM. The CDR3 consists of 13 residues. V was clipped by 5 bases and J by 5 bases; unmatched bases: 4. Here the CDR3 DNA reads TGTGCCAGCAGTGGACAGGGGACGGACGAGCAGTACTTC. This translates into CASSGQGTDEQYF.

This clone was seen ten or more times. V usage is TRBV20-1 and J usage is TRBJ1-1; 7 bases fit TRBD1. The CDR3 is made up of 12 amino acids. The V and J ends lost 6 bases and 1 base, in that order; junction bases with no gene match: 2. Per the germline V gene, CDR1 is DFQATT and CDR2 is SNEGSKA (reference sequence). The CDR3 spells CSASGGNTEAFF. The CDR3 region has the DNA TGCAGTGCATCAGGGGGGAACACTGAAGCTTTCTTT.

This clone turned up a few times. V is TRBV28 and J is TRBJ1-6; a weak D match, TRBD1 (5 bases). Per germline, CDR1 MDHEN and CDR2 SYDVKM. The CDR3 sequence is 13 residues long. Trimming removed 6 bases at V and 7 bases at J, with 10 bases between. Here the CDR3 reads CASRDTANSPLHF. In DNA form, the CDR3 reads TGTGCCAGCAGGGACACAGCAAATTCACCCCTCCACTTT.

In its sample, this clone was seen a few times. This chain uses TRBV27 with TRBJ2-3; D not certain. The germline V gene encodes CDR1 MNHEY and CDR2 SMNVEV (reference sequence). Trimming took 4 bases from V and 3 from J, leaving 11 bases between them. CDR3 length: 14 residues. CDR3: CASSSSTTTDTQYF. DNA of the CDR3: TGTGCCAGCAGTTCCTCGACCACGACAGATACGCAGTATTTT.

The chain combines TRBV10-1 with TRBJ2-2; D unclear. The CDR3 sequence is 16 residues long. Germline CDR1 reads WNHNN; CDR2 reads SYGVQD (reference sequence). V lost 4 bases to trimming and J lost 3 bases, with 15 bases between them. DNA for the CDR3: TGCGCCAGCAGTGGTGTGCCTTCTATCCACACCGGGGAGCTGTTTTTT. Amino acid sequence: CASSGVPSIHTGELFF.

The chain links TRBV6-1 to TRBJ1-5, with D uncertain. The V gene's germline CDR1 is MNHNS and CDR2 SASEGT. The CDR3 length is 13 residues. V lost 7 bases to trimming and J lost 10 bases, with 17 bases between them. Written as DNA, the CDR3 is TGTGCCAGCACGTGGGTAGAGAACCATCCCCAGCATTTT. As protein: CASTWVENHPQHF.

This clone was observed a handful of times. The junction departs from germline at one end; a sequencing error may be responsible. The sample contains more than one DNA sequence encoding this CDR3. The V call is TRBV27, the J call TRBJ1-2; weak D call: TRBD1 (5 bases). CDR1 is MNHEY and CDR2 is SMNVEV in the germline V gene (reference sequence). This CDR3 is 13 amino acids long. The CDR3 coding sequence is TGTGCCAGCAGTTTTTCAGGGACCTATGGCTACACATTC. Protein product: CASSFSGTYGYTF.

The CDR3 region has the DNA TGCAGTGCAAACTCCTACAGGGGGCGCGACACAGATACGCAGTATTTT. The encoded protein is CSANSYRGRDTDTQYF. J is TRBJ2-3 and V is TRBV20-1; the match to TRBD1 covers 9 bases. This CDR3 is 16 amino acids long. From germline, CDR1 is DFQATT and CDR2 SNEGSKA (reference sequence). V shed 6 bases and J 2 bases; nucleotides not matched to a gene: 12.

This clone was recorded at least ten times. The chain carries TRBV29-1 and TRBJ2-3; D is perhaps TRBD2 (5 bases). Germline CDR1 SQVTM, CDR2 ANQGSEA. V gave up 6 bases and J gave up 2 bases, with 18 bases separating them. The CDR3 contains 15 residues. CDR3 in DNA: TGCAGCGTCGAGGGTCATGTCACCTCCACAGATACGCAGTATTTT. It encodes CSVEGHVTSTDTQYF.

Regarding this clone: A read error may account for a junction end that differs from germline. In the same sample, other DNA sequences code for this CDR3. The rearrangement links TRBV3-1 to TRBJ2-7; D tentatively fits TRBD1 or TRBD2 (5 bases each). Germline V gives CDR1 LGHDT, CDR2 YNNKEL (reference sequence). The CDR3 spans 13 residues. The CDR3 loop is CASSQVLRDEQYF. As DNA, the CDR3 is TGTGCCAGCAGCCAAGTCCTCAGGGACGAACAGTACTTC.

As for this clone: Since the CDR3 does not end with the conserved phenylalanine or tryptophan, this likely comes from a read error. The gene calls are TRBV6-1 and TRBJ1-5; no firm D call. This CDR3 spans 16 amino acids. The germline V gene encodes CDR1 MNHNS and CDR2 SASEGT. The V and J ends lost 6 bases and 6 bases respectively, with 21 bases between them. Here the CDR3 DNA reads TGTGCCAGCAGCCCAACCACAAACTTGGGTAGTCAGCCCCAGCATGTT. Translation: CASSPTTNLGSQPQHV.

With respect to this clone: Sequence at one end of the junction differs from germline and may be a read error. The rearrangement links TRBV5-1 to TRBJ2-1; 10 positions agree with TRBD2. CDR1 is SGHRS and CDR2 is YFSETQ in the germline V gene. There are 16 residues in the CDR3. CDR3 in DNA: TGCGCCAGCAGCCTCCTGACTAGCGGGTCCGAGAATGAGCTGTTCTTC. Translated: CASSLLTSGSENELFF.

J is TRBJ2-1 and V is TRBV6-2 or TRBV6-3; 9 nucleotides agree with TRBD2. J was trimmed by 0 bases and V by 4 bases; bases with no gene match: 10. This CDR3 spans 18 amino acids. Looked up from germline, CDR1 is MNHEY and CDR2 is SVGEGT. DNA for the CDR3: TGTGCCAGCAGTTTCGTGACTAGCGGACGATTCTCCTACAATGAGCAGTTCTTC. It specifies CASSFVTSGRFSYNEQFF.

Comment on this clone: Since the CDR3 does not end with the conserved phenylalanine or tryptophan, this likely comes from a read error. The rearrangement joins TRBV11-3 to TRBJ1-1; perhaps TRBD1 as D (5 bases). Germline CDR1 reads SGHNT; CDR2 reads YENEEA. V was pared by 6 bases and J by 6 bases, with 17 bases between. This CDR3 has 14 amino acids. CDR3 sequence: CASSKDSASSEAFI. In DNA, the CDR3 is TGTGCCAGCAGTAAAGACAGCGCCAGCTCTGAAGCTTTCATT.

The V and J genes are TRBV7-2 and TRBJ1-2, with D unresolved. The CDR3 consists of 11 residues. CDR1 is SGHTA and CDR2 is FQGNSA in the germline V gene. The V end was cut by 0 bases, the J end by 7 bases, with 3 bases between. The CDR3 protein is CASSLASGYTF. Here the CDR3 DNA reads TGTGCCAGCAGCTTAGCCTCTGGCTACACCTTC.

This chain uses TRBV5-1 with TRBJ1-6; D perhaps matches TRBD1 (5 bases). This CDR3 spans 15 amino acids. Germline V gene sequence: CDR1 SGHRS, CDR2 YFSETQ. The ends were cut back, 0 bases at V and 4 bases at J, with 8 bases in the middle. CDR3 loop: CASSLAPGYNSPLHF. In DNA, the CDR3 is TGCGCCAGCAGCTTGGCGCCAGGGTATAATTCACCCCTCCACTTT.

This clone has only a few counts. V is TRBV19 and J is TRBJ2-2; unclear D gene. V lost 6 bases and J 4 bases, leaving 9 bases between the germline ends. The CDR3 sequence is 13 residues long. Germline assignment: CDR1 LNHDA and CDR2 SQIVND (reference sequence). In DNA form, the CDR3 reads TGTGCCAGTAGAGGGATATCCACCGGGGAGCTGTTTTTT. Its protein is CASRGISTGELFF.

This clone occurred many times. The chain employs TRBV12-3 or TRBV12-4 and TRBJ2-1, with no clear D. The V and J ends lost 7 bases and 10 bases respectively, with 17 bases between them. This CDR3 has 13 residues. CDR3 amino acids: CASNQNPVGEQFF. In DNA, the CDR3 is TGTGCCAGCAACCAAAATCCCGTAGGCGAGCAGTTCTTC.

The rearrangement uses TRBV5-1 and TRBJ2-7; 7 bases match TRBD2. With 0 bases clipped from V and 0 bases from J, the junction kept 9 bases outside the gene matches. Per the germline V gene, CDR1 is SGHRS and CDR2 is YFSETQ. The CDR3 is 17 residues long. Here the CDR3 reads CASSLGPSGASSYEQYF. The CDR3 DNA reads TGCGCCAGCAGCTTGGGCCCTAGCGGCGCCTCCTCCTACGAGCAGTACTTC.

This clone was observed many times. The chain carries TRBV30 and TRBJ1-5; D is ambiguous. The CDR3 extends over 16 amino acids. From germline, CDR1 is GTSNPN and CDR2 SVGIG (reference sequence). With 0 bases removed from V and 7 bases from J, the gap between germline ends came to 19 bases. The CDR3 sequence: CAWSVLRPPLWQPQHF. DNA of the CDR3: TGTGCCTGGAGTGTATTAAGACCCCCACTTTGGCAGCCCCAGCATTTT.

This clone was picked up many times. The genes are TRBV10-3 and TRBJ2-7; D call uncertain. V lost 2 bases and J lost 3, with 8 bases in between. Germline V CDR1 and CDR2: ENHRY, SYGVKD. CDR3 size: 13 residues. CDR3 sequence (DNA): TGTGCCATCAGTGAGATACGGTTCTACGAGCAGTACTTC. This encodes CAISEIRFYEQYF.

This clone was counted between two and nine times. This chain links TRBV19 with TRBJ2-7; 11 nucleotides line up with TRBD2. J was trimmed by 5 bases and V by 8 bases; bases with no gene match: 8. The germline CDR1 and CDR2 sequences are LNHDA and SQIVND (reference sequence). This CDR3 is built from 14 residues. CDR3 sequence: CASGTSGSLNEQYF. CDR3 sequence (DNA): TGTGCCAGTGGTACTAGCGGGAGTCTCAACGAGCAGTACTTC.

The CDR3 is CASSSRGRSYNEQFF. The CDR3, as DNA: TGTGCCAGCAGCTCCCGGGGTCGCTCCTACAATGAGCAGTTCTTC. V and J are TRBV11-1 and TRBJ2-1, with a tentative D call TRBD2 (5 bases). Trimming stripped 4 bases from V and 0 bases from J, with 10 bases between. Germline CDR1 reads SGHAT; CDR2 reads FQDESV (reference sequence). The CDR3 is 15 residues long.

The rearrangement links TRBV11-2 to TRBJ1-4, with 7 bases lining up with TRBD1. The J segment lost 6 bases and the V segment lost 1 base, leaving 8 bases of the junction unmatched. Germline V CDR1 and CDR2: SGHAT, FQNNGV. The CDR3 runs 16 residues. This CDR3 reads CASSLGETGTHEKLFF. DNA for the CDR3: TGTGCCAGCAGCTTAGGAGAGACAGGGACCCATGAAAAACTGTTTTTT. The full variable domain, its missing parts supplied by reference TRBV11-2 and TRBJ1-4, is EAGVAQSPRYKIIEKRQSVAFWCNPISGHATLYWYQQILGQGPKLLIQFQNNGVVDDSQLPKDRFSAERLKGVDSTLKIQPAKLEDSAVYLCASSLGETGTHEKLFFGSGTQLSVL.

This clone was detected ten times or more. CDR3 coding DNA: TGTGCCAGCACTTCGACCGAGGTCACTGAAGCTTTCTTT. Translated: CASTSTEVTEAFF. The chain links TRBV28 to TRBJ1-1; D remains unclear. CDR1 is MDHEN, CDR2 SYDVKM, per germline. V gave up 7 bases and J gave up 4 bases, with 13 bases separating them. The CDR3 spans 13 residues.